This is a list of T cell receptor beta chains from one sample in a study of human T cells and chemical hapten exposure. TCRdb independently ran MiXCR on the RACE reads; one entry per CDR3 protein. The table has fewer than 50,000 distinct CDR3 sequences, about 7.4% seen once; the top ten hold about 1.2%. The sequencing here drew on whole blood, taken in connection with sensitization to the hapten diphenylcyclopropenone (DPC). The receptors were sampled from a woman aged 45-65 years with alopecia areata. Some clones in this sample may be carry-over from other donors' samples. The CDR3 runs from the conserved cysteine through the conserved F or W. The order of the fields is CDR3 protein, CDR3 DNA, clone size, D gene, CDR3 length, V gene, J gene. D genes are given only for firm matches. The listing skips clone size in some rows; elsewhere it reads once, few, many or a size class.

CASSTYRQGAFEAFF	TGTGCCAGCAGCACCTATCGACAGGGGGCTTTTGAAGCTTTCTTT	few	TRBD1	15	TRBV28	TRBJ1-1
CARDGSNTEAFF	TGTGCCCGGGACGGATCGAACACTGAAGCTTTCTTT	many	.	12	TRBV30	TRBJ1-1
CSVETGTRNTDTQYF	TGCAGCGTGGAGACCGGGACGAGGAACACAGATACGCAGTATTTT	few	.	15	TRBV29-1	TRBJ2-3
CASSNSGADTQYF	TGTGCCAGCAGCAACAGCGGAGCAGATACGCAGTATTTT	.	.	13	TRBV21-1	TRBJ2-3
CSVDPLAGGSANTGELFF	TGCAGCGTTGACCCCCTCGCGGGAGGCTCCGCGAACACCGGGGAGCTGTTTTTT	.	TRBD2	18	TRBV29-1	TRBJ2-2
CASSSNRVPGANVLTF	TGTGCCAGCAGCTCGAACAGGGTCCCCGGGGCCAACGTCCTGACTTTC	many	.	16	TRBV7-9	TRBJ2-6
CASSRDRSTDTQYF	TGTGCCAGCAGTAGGGACAGGAGCACAGATACGCAGTATTTT	.	TRBD1	14	TRBV2	TRBJ2-3
CSARERDTGYGYTF	TGCAGTGCTAGAGAACGGGACACGGGCTATGGCTACACCTTC	many	.	14	TRBV20-1	TRBJ1-2
CASRTQPSNTEAFF	TGTGCCAGCAGGACACAGCCCTCGAACACTGAAGCTTTCTTT	few	.	14	TRBV27	TRBJ1-1
CASSLSGDRPQHF	TGTGCCAGCAGTTTATCGGGTGATCGGCCCCAGCATTTT	few	.	13	TRBV27	TRBJ1-5
CSVPLGGPNGGYTF	TGCAGTGTTCCCCTCGGCGGGCCGAATGGGGGCTACACCTTC	many	.	14	TRBV20-1	TRBJ1-2
CASSLTGYNEQFF	TGTGCCAGCAGCTTAACGGGGTACAATGAGCAGTTCTTC	many	.	13	TRBV7-3	TRBJ2-1
CASSWDTRYGYTF	TGTGCCAGCAGCTGGGACACCCGCTATGGCTACACCTTC	few	.	13	TRBV7-9	TRBJ1-2
CASSFAGPTYEQYF	TGTGCCAGCAGCTTCGCAGGGCCCACCTACGAGCAGTACTTC	many	.	14	TRBV11-2	TRBJ2-7
CASSLASVSYNEQFF	TGTGCCAGCAGTTTGGCTAGCGTCTCCTACAATGAGCAGTTCTTC	many	.	15	TRBV12-3/TRBV12-4	TRBJ2-1
CASSLYPGTGQKFTQYF	TGTGCTAGCAGCTTATACCCAGGGACAGGGCAGAAGTTTACGCAGTATTTT	many	TRBD1	17	TRBV7-7	TRBJ2-3
CASRSPGGGPKTQYF	TGTGCCAGCAGGTCCCCGGGGGGGGGCCCAAAGACCCAGTACTTC	many	TRBD2	15	TRBV12-3/TRBV12-4	TRBJ2-5
CASSPWTGVGGANVLTF	TGTGCCAGCAGTCCCTGGACAGGGGTGGGTGGGGCCAACGTCCTGACTTTC	many	TRBD1	17	TRBV27	TRBJ2-6
CASSVEGTYNEQFF	TGTGCCAGCAGCGTAGAGGGAACCTACAATGAGCAGTTCTTC	many	.	14	TRBV9	TRBJ2-1
CASSVRGNYGYTF	TGTGCCAGCAGTGTACGAGGGAACTATGGCTACACCTTC	many	.	13	TRBV2	TRBJ1-2
CASGVLGTEAFF	TGCGCCAGCGGTGTCCTAGGCACTGAAGCTTTCTTT	many	.	12	TRBV5-1	TRBJ1-1
CASSTQGVAGRNEQFF	TGTGCCAGCAGCACGCAGGGGGTAGCGGGAAGGAATGAGCAGTTCTTC	few	.	16	TRBV7-2	TRBJ2-1
CASSLPGANTEAFF	TGTGCCAGCAGCTTACCAGGAGCTAACACTGAAGCTTTCTTT	many	.	14	TRBV7-9	TRBJ1-1
CSVEPGQGKETQYF	TGCAGCGTTGAACCCGGACAGGGGAAGGAGACCCAGTACTTC	many	TRBD1	14	TRBV29-1	TRBJ2-5
CSAPDRGTTTDTQYF	TGCAGTGCTCCGGATCGCGGGACTACCACAGATACGCAGTATTTT	many	TRBD2	15	TRBV20-1	TRBJ2-3
CASSPGTSGHNEQFF	TGTGCCAGCAGTCCCGGGACTAGCGGCCACAATGAGCAGTTCTTC	few	TRBD2	15	TRBV28	TRBJ2-1
CSVAGTSGSPNEQFF	TGCAGCGTGGCCGGGACTAGCGGGAGTCCCAATGAGCAGTTCTTC	few	TRBD2	15	TRBV29-1	TRBJ2-1
CASSLIVGVRASTDTQYF	TGTGCCAGCAGTTTAATTGTTGGTGTACGGGCTAGCACAGATACGCAGTATTTT	many	.	18	TRBV12-3/TRBV12-4	TRBJ2-3
CASNDRAVRTEAFF	TGTGCCAGCAATGACAGGGCGGTCAGGACTGAAGCTTTCTTT	few	TRBD1	14	TRBV12-3/TRBV12-4	TRBJ1-1
CASSRTGIYQETQYF	TGTGCCAGCAGCCGAACAGGGATCTACCAAGAGACCCAGTACTTC	many	.	15	TRBV11-2	TRBJ2-5
CASSRVGQTYEQYF	TGTGCCAGCAGCCGGGTCGGACAGACCTACGAGCAGTACTTC	.	.	14	TRBV28	TRBJ2-7
CASSLGADQPQHF	TGTGCCAGCAGCTTAGGTGCGGATCAGCCCCAGCATTTT	.	.	13	TRBV13	TRBJ1-5
CSHAGGYNEQFF	TGCAGCCATGCAGGAGGGTACAATGAGCAGTTCTTC	many	.	12	TRBV29-1	TRBJ2-1
CSVREAYEQYF	TGCAGCGTCCGGGAGGCCTACGAGCAGTACTTC	.	TRBD2	11	TRBV29-1	TRBJ2-7
CASSPRMNTEAFF	TGTGCCAGCAGCCCTAGAATGAACACTGAAGCTTTCTTT	.	.	13	TRBV3-1	TRBJ1-1
CSVPGINYEQYF	TGCAGCGTCCCAGGGATTAATTACGAGCAGTACTTC	.	.	12	TRBV29-1	TRBJ2-7
CSGGSGTENTEAFF	TGCAGTGGGGGTAGTGGGACAGAGAACACTGAAGCTTTCTTT	medium-sized	TRBD1	14	TRBV20-1	TRBJ1-1
CASSVQGTGELFF	TGTGCCAGCAGCGTACAGGGCACCGGGGAGCTGTTTTTT	few	.	13	TRBV9	TRBJ2-2
CSAPRGPYEQYF	TGCAGTGCTCCAAGGGGGCCCTACGAGCAGTACTTC	.	TRBD1	12	TRBV20-1	TRBJ2-7
CSGTGTLYEQYF	TGCAGTGGGACCGGGACACTCTACGAGCAGTACTTC	.	.	12	TRBV20-1	TRBJ2-7